This T cell receptor beta chain appears in the sequencing data of a study of Ad26.COV2.S vaccination and SARS-CoV-2 variants. The method was immunoSEQ multiplex PCR; TCRdb's version includes in-frame clones alone and lacks a portion of them. The sample includes around 340,000 clones, approximately 90% of them seen just once. The CDR3 is 17 amino acids. V lost 1 base, J lost 1 base, and 6 bases stayed unmatched. Germline V lookup: CDR1 SEHNR, CDR2 FQNEAQ (reference sequence). Treatment noted: roughly 19 received Ad26.COV2.S at low or high dose, single or two shots; roughly five received placebo; per-sample allocation not given. Sampling took place 63 days after the first vaccine or placebo injection.

This specimen consisted of peripheral blood, obtained in a trial of Ad26.COV2.S vaccine versus placebo. This receptor was identified in a person between 18 and 65 years old who received the Ad26.COV2.S COVID-19 vaccine or a placebo. This rearrangement joins TRBV7-9 to TRBJ2-3, with 9 bases identical to TRBD1. The CDR3 DNA reads TGTGCCAGCAGCTTAGGGGGGACAGGGACTCGCACAGATACGCAGTATTTT. Its protein product is CASSLGGTGTRTDTQYF. Full variable domain (missing parts from reference TRBV7-9 and TRBJ2-3): DTGVSQNPRHKITKRGQNVTFRCDPISEHNRLYWYRQTLGQGPEFLTYFQNEAQLEKSRLLSDRFSAERPKGSFSTLEIQRTEQGDSAMYLCASSLGGTGTRTDTQYFGPGTRLTVL.